This T cell receptor (beta chain) appears in the sequencing data of a study of T cells in Graves' hyperthyroidism and ophthalmopathy. Study findings and constraints: The model foresaw ophthalmopathy a median 6.5 months prior to onset. Ophthalmopathy was distinguished from stable hyperthyroidism by 13 V-J signatures. Researchers found most expanded thyroid clonotypes above 0.001 in blood as well.

The CDR3 loop spans 12 amino acids. V lost 3 bases to trimming and J lost 8 bases, with 7 bases between them. Comments on this clonotype: Its antigen is unidentified.

Amplified TCR beta CDR3 regions derived from RNA transcripts. The HTBI primer set drove a first-round RT-PCR of the TCR CDR3. TCRdb ran MiXCR on the multiplex PCR reads and lists one entry per CDR3 protein. The sample holds about 570,000 distinct CDR3 sequences, about 45% seen once. Sequencing was done on a sample of peripheral blood or thyroid tissue (not recorded which). This receptor was identified in an adult woman with Graves' disease, either hyperthyroidism or ophthalmopathy (not recorded which). V gene TRBV12-3 or TRBV12-4 combines with J gene TRBJ2-2; no clear D gene. The CDR3 bases are TGTGCCAGCAGTTTTTGGGGTGGGGAGCTGTTTTTT. Translation gives CASSFWGGELFF.